This T cell receptor (beta chain) was found in a study of a mutant IDH1 vaccine in newly diagnosed glioma. Across the whole study: Radiotherapy alone preceded vaccination by 4-6 weeks; alternatively, vaccination started with temozolomide cycles.

Regarding this clone: Antigen: not known.

The repertoire was sequenced with immunoSEQ multiplex PCR; TCRdb's copy has only in-frame clones and lacks some. The repertoire includes approximately 62,000 clones, 70% to 90% of them detected once, and about 4% sits in the top ten. Trimming removed 5 bases from V and 0 bases from J, with 10 bases in between. Germline V gene data show CDR1 as MNHEY and CDR2 as SVGAGI. This CDR3 region has 15 residues. As to time point: week 23, last vaccination. Each dose delivered 300 ug of mutant IDH1 20-mer peptide subcutaneously with imiquimod. V usage is TRBV6-5 and J usage is TRBJ1-4; no clear D. Sample: PBMCs, taken from a glioma patient whose treatment included an IDH1 peptide vaccine. This receptor was obtained from a man aged 25-45 years with glioma. The chain's CDR3 is CASSPKPATNEKLFF. Written as DNA, the CDR3 is TGTGCCAGCAGTCCCAAGCCTGCAACTAATGAAAAACTGTTTTTT.